This paragraph covers one T cell receptor (beta chain) sequence. In this sample, this clonotype turned up many times. Its antigen is not yet known. Per-base quality was not reported, and no clone a single base away is much larger than it. Stable Graves' hyperthyroidism was defined as the absence of progression to ophthalmopathy over 18 months of follow-up. Hyperthyroidism patients were newly diagnosed, with disease duration under 2 months, and aged 18 to 65 years. Patients with uncontrolled infections, other autoimmune diseases, pregnancy or lactation were excluded. Diagnoses relied on clinical symptoms, serum thyroxine and TRAb, thyroid ultrasound and orbital computed tomography. Ficoll-Paque density gradient centrifugation was used to isolate PBMCs from about 10 ml of fresh peripheral blood. Trizol reagent was used to extract total RNA, and RNA quality was then checked on an Agilent 2100 Bioanalyzer.

Amplification of TCR beta CDR3 regions was carried out from RNA transcripts. The TCR CDR3 was subjected to a first round of RT-PCR using the HTBI primer set and the Qiagen OneStep RT-PCR kit. A second multiplex PCR round built the libraries, followed by size selection and purification. The libraries were sequenced on an Illumina HiSeq2000 using paired-end 100 bp reads. Per the original workflow: SOAPnuke was used to process the raw data, throwing out any read that contained adapters or uncalled bases, had a mean Phred below 15, or lacked an exact constant-primer or identifier match. COPE v1.2.5 was used to merge the high-quality paired reads, and each unique nucleotide sequence was defined as a clonotype. Clonotypes were aligned to IMGT TRBV, TRBD and TRBJ reference segments using MiTCR v1.1. The analysis included only V-J combinations with a frequency above 0.0001, which together covered over 98% of the repertoires. A TCS score was defined as the ratio between F50 (clonal expansion) and ExV (chaos), using BLOSUM62-based TCRdist between CDR3 peptides within each V-J. Welch's t-statistics and random forest reduced 500 to 550 V-J features to fewer than 15, which were used in a naive Bayes classifier (R e1071). Thyroid-blood repertoire similarity was quantified with the Morisita-Horn index. The raw public data were reprocessed by TCRdb itself: fastp quality trimming at Q25, MiXCR clonotype calling, in-frame beta chains only. Rows with one shared CDR3 protein collapse into an entry with the most common genes and DNA. TCRdb assigned the V and J calls; the authors' analysis was not used. Within this sample are over 700,000 distinct CDR3 sequences, with roughly 40% of them counted one time only. Approximately 10% of the sample is in the top ten clones.

Taken from cysteine to phenylalanine, the CDR3 has 16 residues. The DNA shown is the 48-base CDR3, in frame from base 1. V and J lose 4 bases and 0 bases, and a span of 16 bases separates them. CDR1 is given as ENHRY and CDR2 as SYGVKD, both from the germline V gene. This entry comes from a study of T cells in Graves' hyperthyroidism and ophthalmopathy (dated 2019 in TCRdb). The study in broad terms: Peripheral blood was collected at initial diagnosis, before any treatment. Prospective prediction of ophthalmopathy was tested in an independent validation cohort consisting of about 19 hyperthyroidism patients and over 15 patients who later progressed to ophthalmopathy. A discovery cohort of approximately 97 patients, roughly 40 with Graves' ophthalmopathy and 55 to 65 with stable Graves' hyperthyroidism, was used to find distinguishing TCR V-J signatures. The paper describes TCR Vbeta CDR3 sequencing of 140 or so peripheral blood samples, made up of 43 ophthalmopathy patients, roughly 80 hyperthyroidism patients and approximately 17 progressor patients. After sampling, hyperthyroidism patients received methimazole starting at 30 mg daily, and ophthalmopathy patients received high-dose intravenous methylprednisolone. In about 6 Graves' hyperthyroidism patients, the study also compared T-cell repertoires from thyroid tissue with T-cell repertoires from blood. The 75 to 100 discovery patients were randomly split 7:3 into training and test sets. Study-wide findings and limitations: In validation, the model predicted progression to ophthalmopathy a median of roughly 6.2 months before onset, with about 67% sensitivity and about 72% specificity. Blood samples also contained most of the expanded thyroid clonotypes (frequency above 0.001), which suggests that blood repertoires may reflect thyroid immune responses. No statistical method was used to fix the sample size in advance, and group allocation was not hidden from the investigators. In cross-validation, a model built on a 13 V-J signature told ophthalmopathy apart from stable hyperthyroidism with 85% to 90% sensitivity and about 81% specificity, and in testing the same model reached 80%/75%.

The V and J segments used are TRBV10-3 and TRBJ2-7, and possibly TRBD2, on 6 matching bases. The sequence derives from a man between 18 and 29 years old with Graves' hyperthyroidism. The sample comprised blood. The CDR3 region: CAISGAGAGFSYEQYF. DNA sequence: TGTGCCATCAGTGGTGCGGGTGCGGGATTCTCCTACGAGCAGTACTTC.